The 27 T cell receptor beta chains in this list originate from one sample, sequenced in a study of blood T cells in healthy people across ages. The second PCR ran about 6 to 12 cycles with a sample-barcoded 5' primer and J-beta primers. MiXCR, applied by TCRdb to the 5' RACE reads, yields one record per CDR3 protein. Of roughly 1,500,000 distinct CDR3 sequences listed, approximately 38% were seen once; the top ten hold 6.5% to 10%. The material sequenced was blood. These receptors were taken from a woman between 18 and 29 years old in good health.

The chain joins TRBV19 to TRBJ1-1, with D possibly TRBD1 on 6 matching bases. The CDR3 extends over 14 amino acids. CDR1 and CDR2 (germline): LNHDA, SQIVND (reference sequence). V lost 6 bases, J lost 0 bases, and 11 bases lay in between. CDR3 coding DNA: TGTGCCAGTAGAATCACAGGGATGAACACTGAAGCTTTCTTT. Amino acid sequence: CASRITGMNTEAFF.

V is TRBV5-1 and J is TRBJ1-2; TRBD1 is a possible D gene (5 bases). Germline V gene lookup returns CDR1 SGHRS and CDR2 YFSETQ. The V gene lost 4 bases and the J gene lost 8 bases, with 21 bases spanning the gap. The CDR3 consists of 15 residues. For the CDR3, the DNA is TGCGCCAGCAGCAATGGACAAATACTGCCCCGGGGCTACACCTTC. Protein product: CASSNGQILPRGYTF. The whole variable domain, filled in from reference TRBV5-1 and TRBJ1-2, reads KAGVTQTPRYLIKTRGQQVTLSCSPISGHRSVSWYQQTPGQGLQFLFEYFSETQRNKGNFPGRFSGRQFSNSRSEMNVSTLELGDSALYLCASSNGQILPRGYTFGSGTRLTVV.

With respect to this clonotype: The junction shows a germline mismatch at one end, possibly a read error. The chain employs TRBV14 and TRBJ2-1; the D gene is possibly TRBD1 (7 bases). This CDR3 contains 17 residues. CDR1 is SGHDN and CDR2 is FVKESK in the germline V gene. In DNA form, the CDR3 reads TGTGCCAGCAGCCCAGTGGAGGGGGCGAGCTCCTACAATGAGCAGGTCTTC. Translation: CASSPVEGASSYNEQVF. The whole variable domain, remainder taken from reference TRBV14 and TRBJ2-1, is EAGVTQFPSHSVIEKGQTVTLRCDPISGHDNLYWYRRVMGKEIKFLLHFVKESKQDESGMPNNRFLAERTGGTYSTLKVQPAELEDSGVYFCASSPVEGASSYNEQVFGPGTRLTVL.

This chain uses TRBV4-1 with TRBJ1-5; weak D call: TRBD1 (5 bases). Germline lookup yields CDR1 MGHRA and CDR2 YSYEKL. Trimming shortened V by 0 bases and J by 1 base, and 22 bases separated the two germline ends. The CDR3 spans 20 residues. This CDR3 is CASSQDYTGTARGSNQPQHF. DNA of the CDR3: TGCGCCAGCAGCCAAGATTACACCGGGACCGCTCGCGGGAGCAATCAGCCCCAGCATTTT.

This sequence joins TRBV7-2 and TRBJ2-3, with TRBD2 matching 11 bases. From germline, CDR1 is SGHTA and CDR2 FQGNSA. V dropped 5 bases and J dropped 5; count of bases not matched to a gene: 6. CDR3 size: 15 residues. The CDR3 loop is CASSLSGGARDTQYF. The CDR3 DNA reads as TGTGCCAGCAGCCTTAGCGGGGGGGCAAGAGATACGCAGTATTTT.

This clonotype was recorded a few times. This chain connects TRBV5-5 to TRBJ2-1; no clear D. The CDR3 sequence is 15 residues long. The V end lost 0 bases, the J end lost 5 bases, and 12 bases lay between the germline ends. CDR1 is SGHKS and CDR2 is YYEKEE in the germline V gene (reference sequence). DNA of the CDR3: TGTGCCAGCAGCTTGGAATTTAGGAGTGACAATGAGCAGTTCTTC. Residues: CASSLEFRSDNEQFF.

The chain is built from TRBV12-3 or TRBV12-4 and TRBJ2-5, with 12 bases that match TRBD2. The trim removed 6 bases at V and 5 bases at J, leaving 7 bases unmatched. The CDR3 runs to 15 residues. The CDR3 nucleotides are TGTGCCAGCAGAACTAGCGGGGGGAAGCGCGAGACCCAGTACTTC. Protein product: CASRTSGGKRETQYF.

The gene calls are TRBV5-1 and TRBJ2-7, with D perhaps matching TRBD2 (7 bases). The CDR3 extends over 17 amino acids. Trimming pared 0 bases from V and 7 bases from J, leaving 23 bases between. Germline V lookup: CDR1 SGHRS, CDR2 YFSETQ. This CDR3 reads CASSLGPGGGGNNEQYF. DNA for the CDR3: TGCGCCAGCAGCTTGGGGCCTGGCGGGGGCGGGAACAATGAGCAGTACTTC.

V usage is TRBV5-1 and J usage is TRBJ2-3, with D possibly matching TRBD2 (6 bases). V was shortened by 5 bases and J by 1 base, with 20 bases between the two germline ends. This CDR3 has 17 residues. The germline V gene has CDR1 SGHRS and CDR2 YFSETQ. This CDR3 reads CASRGGLDYRGTDTQYF. CDR3 DNA: TGCGCCAGCAGGGGAGGTTTGGACTATCGCGGCACAGATACGCAGTATTTT.

This clonotype was picked up a small number of times. The chain combines TRBV3-1 with TRBJ2-3; D is perhaps TRBD2 (6 bases). The CDR3 totals 14 residues. Germline V gives CDR1 LGHDT, CDR2 YNNKEL (reference sequence). V was clipped by 0 bases and J by 6 bases, with 10 bases between them. The CDR3 loop is CASSQEGGRDTQYF. DNA of the CDR3: TGTGCCAGCAGCCAAGAGGGGGGTCGTGATACGCAGTATTTT.

The V gene is TRBV4-1, the J gene TRBJ1-6, with no clear D. Germline-derived CDR1 and CDR2 are MGHRA and YSYEKL. The CDR3 is 15 amino acids. The V and J ends lost 1 base and 8 bases respectively, with 12 bases between them. CDR3 coding DNA: TGCGCCAGCAGCCAAGGATCGGACTGGGATTCACCCCTCCACTTT. It translates to CASSQGSDWDSPLHF.

The chain couples TRBV29-1 to TRBJ2-7; 8 positions match TRBD1. This CDR3 is 14 amino acids long. V lost 5 bases to trimming and J lost 2 bases; unmatched junction nucleotides: 8. Per the germline V gene, CDR1 is SQVTM and CDR2 is ANQGSEA. The DNA for the CDR3 is TGCAGCGTTACTAGACAGGGGCCGGCCTACGAGCAGTACTTC. Protein sequence: CSVTRQGPAYEQYF.

V usage is TRBV10-3 and J usage is TRBJ1-1, with 9 bases fitting TRBD1. Per the germline V gene, CDR1 is ENHRY and CDR2 is SYGVKD. The CDR3 is 14 amino acids. With 2 bases clipped from V and 5 bases from J, the junction kept 3 bases outside the gene matches. CDR3 coding DNA: TGTGCCATCAGTGAGACAGGGGGCAATACTGAAGCTTTCTTT. It encodes CAISETGGNTEAFF.

This clonotype was recorded once. A much larger clone differs from this one at a single base, so this may be a read error. J is TRBJ1-5 and V is TRBV12-3 or TRBV12-4, with D unresolved. The CDR3 has 11 amino acids. V was trimmed by 11 bases and J by 11 bases, leaving 16 bases between them. CDR3 sequence: CACADRGAQHF. The CDR3 region has the DNA TGTGCCTGCGCGGACCGTGGGGCCCAGCATTTT.

This clonotype appeared a few times. CDR3 region: CASSQGGLAGDLTDTQYF. Written as DNA, the CDR3 is TGTGCCAGCAGCCAAGGGGGACTAGCGGGGGACCTCACAGATACGCAGTATTTT. J is TRBJ2-3 and V is TRBV4-2, with TRBD2 matching 14 bases. The J segment lost 2 bases and the V segment lost 1 base, leaving 5 bases of the junction unmatched. Germline V gives CDR1 LGHNA, CDR2 YNFKEQ. The CDR3 has 18 residues.

The rearrangement links TRBV6-7 to TRBJ2-7, with a tentative D call TRBD2 (6 bases). TRBV6-7 is labeled an ORF, and its function is uncertain. Between the trimmed V and J ends, which lost 8 bases and 4 bases, there was a span of 18 bases. The CDR3 totals 14 residues. The CDR3 region has the DNA TGTGCCAGCTCCCGACTCGGGGGTCGGTACGAGCAGTACTTC. It translates to CASSRLGGRYEQYF.

Turning to this clonotype: A much larger clone lies one base from this, so it may be a read error. The V gene is TRBV20-1, the J gene TRBJ2-5; no reliable D call. The J call is uncertain, as TRBJ2-1 better fits the DNA end. CDR1 is DFQATT, CDR2 SNEGSKA, per germline (reference sequence). The CDR3 has 11 residues. The CDR3 DNA reads as TGCAGTGCTAGACCCCAAGAGACCCAGTTCTTC. Amino acid sequence: CSARPQETQFF.

This clonotype turned up a few times. The V call is TRBV3-1, the J call TRBJ2-7; TRBD2 matches 13 bases. CDR1 is LGHDT and CDR2 is YNNKEL in the germline V gene (reference sequence). The V and J ends lost 5 bases and 5 bases, in that order; junction bases with no gene match: 6. The CDR3 has 15 amino acids. DNA of the CDR3: TGTGCCAGCAGCAGGACTAGCGGGAGACCTCACGAGCAGTACTTC. The encoded protein is CASSRTSGRPHEQYF.

Details on this clonotype: At one of its ends the junction is not consistent with the germline gene, which may arise from a read error. The rearrangement links TRBV12-3 or TRBV12-4 to TRBJ1-2; no definite D call. CDR3 length: 14 residues. CDR3 bases: TGTGCCAGCAGCCCCAACGGTGTGACCTATGACTACACCTTC. Protein sequence: CASSPNGVTYDYTF.

This clonotype showed up many times. V usage is TRBV29-1 and J usage is TRBJ2-3; 9 positions agree with TRBD1. After removal of 6 bases from V and 3 bases from J, the junction contained 4 bases not matched to a gene. From germline, CDR1 is SQVTM and CDR2 ANQGSEA. This CDR3 has 13 residues. DNA for the CDR3: TGCAGCGTCTTAGGACAGGGGACAGATACGCAGTATTTT. This encodes CSVLGQGTDTQYF.

This clonotype was observed a handful of times. The V and J genes are TRBV10-3 and TRBJ1-6, with 10 bases that match TRBD1. Germline CDR1 is ENHRY and CDR2 is SYGVKD. V gave up 3 bases and J gave up 10 bases; unmatched junction bases: 9. The length of the CDR3 is 16 residues. The CDR3 loop is CAISDSDRGGISPLHF. CDR3 nucleotides: TGTGCCATCAGTGATTCGGACAGGGGGGGAATATCACCCCTCCACTTT.

Note on this clonotype: One junction end disagrees with the germline gene, perhaps due to a read error. V gene TRBV12-3 or TRBV12-4 combines with J gene TRBJ1-2; D call uncertain. The CDR3 loop spans 14 amino acids. CDR3 in DNA: TGTGCCAGCAGTGTAGCGAGCGGGTACTATGGCTACACCTTC. Translating gives CASSVASGYYGYTF.

This clonotype has at least ten counts. The chain links TRBV7-8 to TRBJ2-7; D unclear. This CDR3 spans 12 amino acids. V dropped 10 bases and J dropped 7 bases, with 17 bases sitting between them. Germline lookup yields CDR1 SGHVS and CDR2 FQNEAQ. The CDR3 loop is CATGAQLREQYF. CDR3 DNA sequence: TGTGCCACCGGCGCTCAGCTCAGGGAGCAGTACTTC.

The chain recombines TRBV20-1 with TRBJ2-1; TRBD2 might be the D (6 bases). This CDR3 has 12 residues. Trimming cost V 6 bases and J 6 bases, with 12 bases left between them. CDR1 is DFQATT and CDR2 is SNEGSKA in the germline V gene (reference sequence). The CDR3 region is CSAGTATNEQFF. The CDR3 DNA is TGCAGTGCCGGGACTGCGACCAATGAGCAGTTCTTC.

The table lists this clonotype with a few counts. V gene TRBV7-6 combines with J gene TRBJ2-3; TRBD2 agrees at 11 bases. V lost 2 bases to trimming and J lost 3 bases; unmatched junction nucleotides: 4. CDR1 and CDR2 (germline): SGHVS, FNYEAQ. This CDR3 has 16 amino acids. The CDR3: CASSLNSGRATDTQYF. The CDR3 DNA sequence: TGTGCCAGCAGCTTAAATAGCGGGAGGGCGACAGATACGCAGTATTTT.

The V gene is TRBV20-1, the J gene TRBJ2-1; perhaps TRBD2 as D (5 bases). Germline CDR1 reads DFQATT; CDR2 reads SNEGSKA (reference sequence). The germline V and J ends were trimmed by 0 bases and 9 bases, with 21 bases remaining between them. The CDR3 consists of 16 residues. The CDR3 DNA reads TGCAGTGCTAGAGATCTGAGAGGGAGCCCAGTTAGTGAGCAGTTCTTC. This gives the protein CSARDLRGSPVSEQFF.

The chain is built from TRBV15 and TRBJ1-5; TRBD1 matches 9 bases. Per germline, CDR1 LNHNV and CDR2 YYDKDF (reference sequence). There are 16 residues in the CDR3. V lost 4 bases, J lost 6 bases, and 10 bases stayed unmatched. The CDR3 nucleotides read TGTGCCACCAGCACCGAGCCGACAGGGGGAAGTCAGCCCCAGCATTTT. Translation gives CATSTEPTGGSQPQHF.